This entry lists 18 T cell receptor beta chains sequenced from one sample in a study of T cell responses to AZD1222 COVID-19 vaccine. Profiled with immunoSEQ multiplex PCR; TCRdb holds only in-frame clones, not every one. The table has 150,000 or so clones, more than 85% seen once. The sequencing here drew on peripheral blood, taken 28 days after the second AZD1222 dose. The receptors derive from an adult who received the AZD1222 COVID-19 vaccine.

In nucleotides, the CDR3 is TGTGCCAGCAGTTACGTTGTCCGGAACACTGAAGCTTTCTTT. Its translation is CASSYVVRNTEAFF. The chain carries TRBV6-2 or TRBV6-3 and TRBJ1-1; D call uncertain. V shed 2 bases and J shed 1 base, with 8 bases lying between them. Germline loops: CDR1 MNHEY, CDR2 SVGEGT. This CDR3 is built from 14 residues.

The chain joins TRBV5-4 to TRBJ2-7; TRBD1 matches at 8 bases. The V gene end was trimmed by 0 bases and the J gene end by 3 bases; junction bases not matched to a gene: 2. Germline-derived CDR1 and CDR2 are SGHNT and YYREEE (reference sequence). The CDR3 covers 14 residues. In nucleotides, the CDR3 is TGTGCCAGCAGCTTGGGACAGGGGTTCTACGAGCAGTACTTC. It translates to CASSLGQGFYEQYF.

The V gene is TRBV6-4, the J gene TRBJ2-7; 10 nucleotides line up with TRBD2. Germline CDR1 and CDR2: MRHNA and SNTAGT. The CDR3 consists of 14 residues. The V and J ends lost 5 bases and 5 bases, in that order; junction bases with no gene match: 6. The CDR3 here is CASSPSGSVHEQYF. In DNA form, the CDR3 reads TGTGCCAGCAGTCCTAGCGGGAGTGTCCACGAGCAGTACTTC.

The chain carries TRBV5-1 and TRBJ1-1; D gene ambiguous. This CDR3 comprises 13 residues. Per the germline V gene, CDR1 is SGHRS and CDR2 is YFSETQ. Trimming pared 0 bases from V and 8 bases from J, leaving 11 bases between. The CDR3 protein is CASSLGLVEEAFF. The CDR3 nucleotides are TGCGCCAGCAGCTTGGGTCTGGTAGAGGAAGCTTTCTTT.

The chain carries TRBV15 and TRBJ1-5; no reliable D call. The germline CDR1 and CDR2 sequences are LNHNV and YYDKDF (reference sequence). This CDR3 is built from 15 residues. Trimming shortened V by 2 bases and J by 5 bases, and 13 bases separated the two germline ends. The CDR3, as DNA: TGTGCCACCAGCAGACTCGGGTTTGGGGATCAGCCCCAGCATTTT. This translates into CATSRLGFGDQPQHF.

DNA of the CDR3: TGCAGTGCTAGTGGTTGGGGGCGGTCCTACGAGCAGTACTTC. Translated: CSASGWGRSYEQYF. This chain uses TRBV20-1 with TRBJ2-7; D might be TRBD1 (6 bases). The CDR3 runs 14 residues. The V end was cut by 3 bases, the J end by 1 base, with 13 bases between. Germline V gene data show CDR1 as DFQATT and CDR2 as SNEGSKA (reference sequence).

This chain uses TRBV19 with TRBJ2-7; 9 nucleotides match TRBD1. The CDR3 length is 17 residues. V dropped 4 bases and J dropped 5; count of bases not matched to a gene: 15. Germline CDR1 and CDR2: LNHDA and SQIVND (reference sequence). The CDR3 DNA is TGTGCCAGTAGTAGACGGCTTGGACAGGGGCAGAGGGACGAGCAGTACTTC. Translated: CASSRRLGQGQRDEQYF.

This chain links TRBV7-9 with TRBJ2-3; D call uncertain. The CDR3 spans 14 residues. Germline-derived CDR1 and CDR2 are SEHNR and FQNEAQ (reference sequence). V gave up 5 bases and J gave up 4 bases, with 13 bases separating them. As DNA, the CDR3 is TGTGCCAGCAGCCCGGTCGGTTTGCCAGATACGCAGTATTTT. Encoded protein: CASSPVGLPDTQYF.

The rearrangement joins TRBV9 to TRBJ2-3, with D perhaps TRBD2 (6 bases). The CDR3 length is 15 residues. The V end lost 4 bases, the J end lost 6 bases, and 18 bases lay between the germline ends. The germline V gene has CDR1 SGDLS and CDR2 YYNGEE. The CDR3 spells CASSPGTESTDTQYF. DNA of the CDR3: TGTGCCAGCAGCCCCGGGACTGAGTCTACGGATACGCAGTATTTT.

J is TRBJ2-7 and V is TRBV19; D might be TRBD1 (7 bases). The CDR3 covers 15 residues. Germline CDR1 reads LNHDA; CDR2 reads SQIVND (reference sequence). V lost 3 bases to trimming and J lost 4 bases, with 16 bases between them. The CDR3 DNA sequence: TGTGCCAGTAGTATGGGGGGACAGACAGGATACGAGCAGTACTTC. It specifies CASSMGGQTGYEQYF.

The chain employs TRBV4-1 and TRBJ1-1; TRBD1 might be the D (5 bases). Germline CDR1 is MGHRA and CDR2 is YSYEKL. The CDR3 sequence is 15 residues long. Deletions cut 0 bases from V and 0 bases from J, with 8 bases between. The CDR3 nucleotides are TGCGCCAGCAGCCAAGAAGACAGCCTGAACACTGAAGCTTTCTTT. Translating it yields CASSQEDSLNTEAFF.

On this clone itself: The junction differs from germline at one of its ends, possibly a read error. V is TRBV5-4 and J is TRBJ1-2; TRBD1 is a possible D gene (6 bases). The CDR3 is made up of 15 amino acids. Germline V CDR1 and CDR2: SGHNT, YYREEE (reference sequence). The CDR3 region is CASSLGKGGSYGYTF. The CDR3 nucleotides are TGTGCCAGCAGTTTGGGGAAAGGGGGAAGCTATGGCTACACCTTC.

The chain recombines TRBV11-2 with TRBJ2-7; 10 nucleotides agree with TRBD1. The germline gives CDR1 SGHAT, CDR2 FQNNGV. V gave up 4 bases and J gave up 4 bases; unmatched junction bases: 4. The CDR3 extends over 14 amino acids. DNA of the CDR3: TGTGCCAGCAGCTCATCGGGACAGGGGTACGAGCAGTACTTC. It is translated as CASSSSGQGYEQYF.

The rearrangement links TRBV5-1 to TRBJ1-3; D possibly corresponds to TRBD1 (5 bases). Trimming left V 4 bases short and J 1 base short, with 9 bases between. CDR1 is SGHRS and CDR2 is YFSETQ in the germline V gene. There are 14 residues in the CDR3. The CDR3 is CASSPGVSGNTIYF. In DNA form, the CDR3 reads TGCGCCAGCAGCCCGGGGGTTTCTGGAAACACCATATATTTT.

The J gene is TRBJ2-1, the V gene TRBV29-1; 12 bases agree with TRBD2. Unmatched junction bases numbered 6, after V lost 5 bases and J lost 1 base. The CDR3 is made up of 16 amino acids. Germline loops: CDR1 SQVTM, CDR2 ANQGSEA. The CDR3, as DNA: TGCAGCGTTCGTCTAGCGGGAGGGCCGTCCTACAATGAGCAGTTCTTC. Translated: CSVRLAGGPSYNEQFF.

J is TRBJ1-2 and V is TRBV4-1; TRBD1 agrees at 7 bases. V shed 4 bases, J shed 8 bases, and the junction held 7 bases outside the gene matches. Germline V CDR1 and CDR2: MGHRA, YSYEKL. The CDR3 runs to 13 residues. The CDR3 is CASSRETGWGYTF. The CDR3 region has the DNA TGCGCCAGCAGCCGAGAGACAGGGTGGGGCTACACCTTC.

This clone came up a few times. The CDR3 region has the DNA TGCGCCAGCAGCTTGACAGATACGCAGTATTTT. Amino acid sequence: CASSLTDTQYF. The chain recombines TRBV5-1 with TRBJ2-3; D is ambiguous. CDR3 size: 11 residues. V lost 1 base and J lost 3, with 0 bases in between. Germline CDR1 reads SGHRS; CDR2 reads YFSETQ.

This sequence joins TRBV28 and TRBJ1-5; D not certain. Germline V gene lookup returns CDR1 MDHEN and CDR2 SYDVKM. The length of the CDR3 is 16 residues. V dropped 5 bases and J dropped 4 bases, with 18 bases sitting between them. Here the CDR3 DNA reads TGTGCCAGCAGTACCCACCCACGGGAGCTGAATCAGCCCCAGCATTTT. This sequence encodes CASSTHPRELNQPQHF.